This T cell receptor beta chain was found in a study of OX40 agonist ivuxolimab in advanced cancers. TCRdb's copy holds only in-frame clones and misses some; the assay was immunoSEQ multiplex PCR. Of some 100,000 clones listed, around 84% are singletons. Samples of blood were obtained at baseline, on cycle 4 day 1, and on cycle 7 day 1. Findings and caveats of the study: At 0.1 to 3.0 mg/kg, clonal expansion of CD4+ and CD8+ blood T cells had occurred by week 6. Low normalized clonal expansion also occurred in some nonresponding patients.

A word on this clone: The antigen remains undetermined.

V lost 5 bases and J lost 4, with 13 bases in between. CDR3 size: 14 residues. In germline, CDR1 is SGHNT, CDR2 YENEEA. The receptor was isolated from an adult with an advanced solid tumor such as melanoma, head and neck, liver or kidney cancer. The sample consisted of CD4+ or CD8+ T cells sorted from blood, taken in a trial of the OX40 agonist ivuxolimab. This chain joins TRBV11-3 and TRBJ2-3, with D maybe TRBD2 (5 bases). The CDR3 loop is CASSPFSDPDTQYF. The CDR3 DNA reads TGTGCCAGCAGCCCCTTTAGCGACCCAGATACGCAGTATTTT.